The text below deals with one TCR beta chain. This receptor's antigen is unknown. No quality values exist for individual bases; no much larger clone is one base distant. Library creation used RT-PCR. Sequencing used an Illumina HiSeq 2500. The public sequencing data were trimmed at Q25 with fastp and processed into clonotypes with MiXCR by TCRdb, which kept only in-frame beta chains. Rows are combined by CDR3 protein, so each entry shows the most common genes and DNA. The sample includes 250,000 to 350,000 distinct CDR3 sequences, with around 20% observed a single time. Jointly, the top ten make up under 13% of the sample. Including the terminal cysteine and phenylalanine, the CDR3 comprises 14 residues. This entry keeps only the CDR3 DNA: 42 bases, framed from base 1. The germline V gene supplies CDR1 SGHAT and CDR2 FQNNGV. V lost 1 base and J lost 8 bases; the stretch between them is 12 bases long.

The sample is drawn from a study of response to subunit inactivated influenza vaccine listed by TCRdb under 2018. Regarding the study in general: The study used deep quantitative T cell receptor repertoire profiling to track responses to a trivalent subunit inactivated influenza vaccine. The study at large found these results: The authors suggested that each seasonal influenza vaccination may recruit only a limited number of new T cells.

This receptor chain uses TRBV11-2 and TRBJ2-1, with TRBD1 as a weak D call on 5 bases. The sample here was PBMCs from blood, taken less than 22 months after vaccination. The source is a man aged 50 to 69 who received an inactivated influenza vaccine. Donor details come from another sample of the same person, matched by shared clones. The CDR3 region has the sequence CASSLGWTSDEQFF. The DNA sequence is TGTGCCAGCAGCTTAGGTTGGACATCGGATGAGCAGTTCTTC.